This TCR beta chain was sequenced for a study of blood T cells in healthy people across ages. The CDR3 is made up of 14 amino acids. V dropped 7 bases and J dropped 4; count of bases not matched to a gene: 3. The germline V gene has CDR1 SNHLY and CDR2 FYNNEI. Sample-barcoded 5' priming and a J-beta primer mix drove a second PCR of roughly 7 to 11 cycles. Each of the cDNA molecules was tagged by a template-switch adaptor with 12 random nucleotides. TCRdb ran MiXCR on the 5' RACE reads and lists one entry per CDR3 protein. The sample yields around 1.1 million distinct CDR3 sequences, around two fifths seen once. The table lists this clonotype with a few counts. The antigen is undetermined. General study points: Significant beta diversity loss was already apparent by age approximately 36, declining roughly linearly.

The chain recombines TRBV2 with TRBJ2-1, with 11 bases matching TRBD1. This receptor was taken from a young man in good health. Sample: blood. The CDR3 is CASTRDRGYNEQFF. Written as DNA, the CDR3 is TGTGCCAGCACCCGGGACAGGGGGTACAATGAGCAGTTCTTC.